The 8 T cell receptor beta chains below come from one sample, sequenced in a study of shared clonotypes between healthy human individuals. The assay was immunoSEQ multiplex PCR, and TCRdb's table has in-frame clones only and misses some. The repertoire holds 700,000 to 950,000 clones, with approximately 96% as singletons. Naive CD8 cells were CD45RO-negative, positively selected for CCR7, excluding terminally differentiated effector memory CD45RA+ cells. The sample taken for sequencing was naive CD8+ T cells sorted from blood. Receptors were obtained from a man in his thirties or forties in good health.

The J gene is TRBJ2-1, the V gene TRBV28; D may be TRBD2 (6 bases). Germline V gives CDR1 MDHEN, CDR2 SYDVKM. This CDR3 has 12 residues. Between the trimmed V and J ends, which lost 6 bases and 7 bases, there was a span of 10 bases. The CDR3 region has the DNA TGTGCCAGCAGCCATAGCGGTAATGAGCAGTTCTTC. This gives the protein CASSHSGNEQFF.

The chain uses TRBV27 and TRBJ1-5; D unclear. Germline V gives CDR1 MNHEY, CDR2 SMNVEV (reference sequence). Trimming took off 2 bases at V and 6 bases at J, with 8 bases between the two ends. The CDR3 has 13 amino acids. This CDR3 is CASSLGPIQPQHF. The CDR3 DNA is TGTGCCAGCAGTTTAGGCCCAATTCAGCCCCAGCATTTT.

The chain joins TRBV14 to TRBJ2-5, with D tentatively TRBD2 (5 bases). The CDR3 is made up of 16 amino acids. The germline gives CDR1 SGHDN, CDR2 FVKESK. V was trimmed by 0 bases and J by 3 bases, leaving 14 bases between them. The CDR3 reads CASSQEPGINKETQYF. For the CDR3, the DNA is TGTGCCAGCAGCCAAGAACCCGGGATAAATAAAGAGACCCAGTACTTC.

The gene calls are TRBV4-1 and TRBJ2-3; D perhaps matches TRBD2 (6 bases). The CDR3 has 15 residues. Per germline, CDR1 MGHRA and CDR2 YSYEKL. Trimming removed 1 base at V and 2 bases at J, with 10 bases between. In nucleotides, the CDR3 is TGCGCCAGCAGCCAAGTGGGGGACTTCACAGATACGCAGTATTTT. Protein: CASSQVGDFTDTQYF.

This rearrangement joins TRBV18 to TRBJ1-4, with D maybe TRBD1 (6 bases). The CDR3 is 16 residues long. From germline, CDR1 is KGHSH and CDR2 LQKENI. Trimming cost V 0 bases and J 4 bases, with 12 bases left between them. In DNA form, the CDR3 reads TGTGCCAGCTCACCACCCCCGGGACACCATAATGAAAAACTGTTTTTT. Encoded protein: CASSPPPGHHNEKLFF.

This CDR3 reads CASSSRWEGQPQHF. Written as DNA, the CDR3 is TGTGCCAGCAGTTCCCGATGGGAGGGCCAGCCCCAGCATTTT. The rearrangement uses TRBV7-2 and TRBJ1-5; D remains unclear. V was shortened by 6 bases and J by 7 bases, with 16 bases between the two germline ends. Germline CDR1 SGHTA, CDR2 FQGNSA. The CDR3 is 14 amino acids.

The V call is TRBV2, the J call TRBJ2-3, with 10 bases identical to TRBD2. Losses at the gene ends were 6 bases for V and 0 bases for J; bases not matched to a gene: 27. The CDR3 contains 23 residues. Per the germline V gene, CDR1 is SNHLY and CDR2 is FYNNEI. CDR3 region: CASRVAASGSPGGIFRSTDTQYF. CDR3 bases: TGTGCCAGCAGGGTGGCGGCTAGCGGGAGCCCAGGCGGGATATTTCGAAGCACAGATACGCAGTATTTT.

CDR3 nucleotides: TGTGCCAGCAGCGTAGCCGGGAACTCCTACAATGAGCAGTTCTTC. Residues: CASSVAGNSYNEQFF. The J gene is TRBJ2-1, the V gene TRBV9; D is possibly TRBD2 (5 bases). CDR1 and CDR2 (germline): SGDLS, YYNGEE. V was clipped by 0 bases and J by 0 bases, with 7 bases between them. The CDR3 covers 15 residues.